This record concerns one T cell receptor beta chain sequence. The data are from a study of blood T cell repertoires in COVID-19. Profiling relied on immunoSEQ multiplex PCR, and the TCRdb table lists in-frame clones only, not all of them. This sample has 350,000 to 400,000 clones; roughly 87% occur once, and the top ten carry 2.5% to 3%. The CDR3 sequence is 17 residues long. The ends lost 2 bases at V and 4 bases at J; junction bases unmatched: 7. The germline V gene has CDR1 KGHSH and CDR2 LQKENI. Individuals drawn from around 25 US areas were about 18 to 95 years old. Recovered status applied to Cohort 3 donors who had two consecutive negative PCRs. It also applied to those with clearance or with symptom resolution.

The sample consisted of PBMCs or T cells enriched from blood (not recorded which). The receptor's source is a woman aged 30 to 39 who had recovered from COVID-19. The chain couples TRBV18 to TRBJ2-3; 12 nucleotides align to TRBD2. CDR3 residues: CASSPRYRTSGADTQYF. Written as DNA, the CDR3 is TGTGCCAGCTCACCAAGATACAGGACTAGCGGGGCAGATACGCAGTATTTT.